Each of the 5 T cell receptor beta chains below was sequenced from the same sample in a study of CD8 T cells in Susac syndrome. Random hexamers were used to reverse transcribe about 0.5 to 1 ug of RNA. TCRdb analysed the immunoSEQ multiplex PCR reads with MiXCR anew, one entry per CDR3 protein. The profile shows 100,000 to 150,000 distinct CDR3 sequences, less than 95% of them singletons. The sequencing input was CD4+ T cells from PBMCs. These receptors originate from a human donor in good health.

This clonotype was detected only once. The J gene is TRBJ2-3, the V gene TRBV3-1, with TRBD2 matching over 7 bases. The V segment lost 8 bases and the J segment 10 bases; nucleotides outside the gene matches: 3. The CDR3 is 10 amino acids. Germline CDR1 LGHDT, CDR2 YNNKEL (reference sequence). The CDR3 region has the DNA TGTGCCAGCGCGGGACTATCGCAGTATTTT. It specifies CASAGLSQYF.

This chain links TRBV12-3 or TRBV12-4 with TRBJ1-1; no reliable D call. Trimming left V 2 bases short and J 5 bases short, with 9 bases between. The CDR3 contains 13 residues. CDR3 bases: TGTGCCAGCAGTTTACTTTCGGGGACTGAAGCTTTCTTT. Translation: CASSLLSGTEAFF.

In DNA form, the CDR3 reads TGTGCCAGCAGCCAAGATTCGGGTTACTGGGCCAACGTCCTGACTTTC. Protein product: CASSQDSGYWANVLTF. The chain couples TRBV14 to TRBJ2-6; D remains unclear. The germline V and J ends were trimmed by 0 bases and 5 bases, with 11 bases remaining between them. Germline assignment: CDR1 SGHDN and CDR2 FVKESK. The CDR3 is 16 residues long.

As DNA, the CDR3 is TGCGCCAGCAGCCAAGATAATGTAGAAGGTGAAGCTTTCTTT. Translating gives CASSQDNVEGEAFF. The V call is TRBV4-3, the J call TRBJ1-1; D gene ambiguous. This CDR3 spans 14 amino acids. V lost 0 bases, J lost 7 bases, and 12 bases lay in between. In germline, CDR1 is LGHNA, CDR2 YSLEER.

CDR3 coding DNA: TGTGCCAGCTCACCAAGCAGGGGGCATGAAAAACTGTTTTTT. Encoded protein: CASSPSRGHEKLFF. This chain links TRBV18 with TRBJ1-4; 8 nucleotides match TRBD1. Germline CDR1 KGHSH, CDR2 LQKENI. After removal of 2 bases from V and 6 bases from J, the junction contained 2 bases not matched to a gene. The CDR3 extends over 14 amino acids.